Sequencing of this T cell receptor (beta chain) was carried out in a study of T cells expressing NK-cell markers (TCRdb year 2020). Regarding the study in general: Three sorted T-cell subsets (CD3+CD56+NKG2C+, CD3+CD56+NKG2C- and CD3+CD56-NKG2C+) from fewer than 10 donors had their TCR beta-chain repertoires profiled. The study sequenced eight donors, all healthy volunteers chosen at random: three men and five women. Of the eight sequenced donors, seven were found to be HCMV-seropositive and one was found to be HCMV-seronegative. Libraries were sequenced as 2 x 150 bp reads on Illumina HiSeq 2000/2500, MiSeq or NextSeq.

The germline V gene gives CDR1 as MGHRA and CDR2 as YSYEKL. The CDR3 contains 16 residues, cysteine and phenylalanine counted. No DNA is recorded. Study-wide findings and limitations: Those dominant clonotypes were again the most abundant among CD3+CD56-NKG2C+ cells in several donors, at about 25-65%. For 5 or 6 donors, the dominant CD3+CD56+NKG2C+ clonotypes were among the top 10 CD8+ clonotypes and accounted for roughly 1.0-7.5% of CD8+ T cells. Whether the expanded NKG2C-expressing T cell clones were specific for HCMV antigens remained unclear.

To determine HCMV serostatus, a commercial ELISA kit was used to detect HCMV-specific IgG in serum. Peripheral blood mononuclear cells were isolated from blood by Ficoll density gradient centrifugation. Sequenced using an Illumina HiSeq 2000. 5'RACE template switching, by which a universal primer site and unique molecular identifiers were added, was used to make TCR beta cDNA libraries. cDNA synthesis was primed from the TCR beta constant segment, followed by two successive PCR amplification steps. Per the source publication's procedure: MIGEC handled demultiplexing of the reads and grouping by UMI, while MiTCR was used to assemble and quantify clonotypes. Only TCR cDNA sequences supported by at least two reads were kept to exclude erroneous sequences. The tcR package was used for downstream repertoire analysis, and clonotypes were matched across fractions by CDR3 nucleotide sequence plus V segment. VDJmatch was used to annotate antigen specificity against VDJdb, with one amino acid substitution allowed in CDR3. One entry per CDR3 protein sequence results from the TCRdb reprocessing of the reads, with DNA left out. The V and J calls here are based on TCRdb, not the publication. The table for this sample lists about 410,000 distinct CDR3 sequences. The leading ten clones occupy around 10% of the sample.

On this clonotype itself: Its antigen is still unknown.

Sequencing was done on a sample of blood T cells: a sorted CD56 or NKG2C T cell subset, CD4+ or CD8+ T cells, or bulk PBMC T cells (not recorded which). Here the chain combines TRBV4-1 and TRBJ1-5; without DNA, the TCRdb call of TRBD1 cannot be checked. The sequence was obtained from a woman in her 50s in good health. Donor details come from another sample of the same person, matched by shared clones. The CDR3 in this case is CASSPPLDRRNQPQHF.